The 19 T cell receptor beta chains below come from one sample, sequenced in a study of cytomegalovirus exposure and HLA in healthy donors. The PCR used 60 Vbeta and 13 Jbeta primers. The data were produced by immunoSEQ multiplex PCR, yet TCRdb's version contains in-frame clones alone and is incomplete. The table has about 130,000 clones, 65% to 80% seen once. What was sequenced was PBMCs. The origin of the receptors is a human donor in good health.

This clone was seen once. The rearrangement uses TRBV15 and TRBJ2-5, with 8 bases aligning to TRBD1. Germline loops: CDR1 LNHNV, CDR2 YYDKDF (reference sequence). Trimming removed 6 bases from V and 5 bases from J; junction bases left unmatched: 5. The CDR3 spans 13 residues. CDR3 nucleotide sequence: TGTGCCACCAGAGAGACAGGGGAGGAGACCCAGTACTTC. Protein sequence: CATRETGEETQYF.

This chain connects TRBV7-9 to TRBJ1-2; D may be TRBD1 (5 bases). The V gene lost 5 bases and the J gene lost 9 bases, with 19 bases spanning the gap. The CDR3 runs to 14 residues. Looked up from germline, CDR1 is SEHNR and CDR2 is FQNEAQ (reference sequence). The CDR3 here is CASSGAREGMSYTF. DNA of the CDR3: TGTGCCAGCAGCGGGGCCAGGGAAGGGATGAGCTACACCTTC.

This rearrangement joins TRBV5-5 to TRBJ2-2; the match to TRBD2 covers 8 bases. Germline-derived CDR1 and CDR2 are SGHKS and YYEKEE (reference sequence). J was trimmed by 4 bases and V by 4 bases; bases with no gene match: 6. The CDR3 runs 15 residues. The CDR3 here is CASSISGALTGELFF. CDR3 sequence (DNA): TGTGCCAGCAGCATTAGCGGGGCCCTCACCGGGGAGCTGTTTTTT.

The gene calls are TRBV5-8 and TRBJ1-5; D remains ambiguous. Deletions cut 5 bases from V and 4 bases from J, with 4 bases between. Germline V lookup: CDR1 SGHTS, CDR2 YDEGEE. This CDR3 is built from 11 residues. The CDR3 nucleotides are TGTGCCAGCAGTCGTAATCAGCCCCAGCATTTT. Translated: CASSRNQPQHF. The full variable domain, completed using reference TRBV5-8 and TRBJ1-5, is EAGVTQSPTHLIKTRGQQATLRCSPISGHTSVYWYQQALGLGLQFLLWYDEGEERNRGNFPPRFSGRQFPNYSSELNVNALELEDSALYLCASSRNQPQHFGDGTRLSIL.

The rearrangement joins TRBV2 to TRBJ1-3, with 7 bases lining up with TRBD1. The CDR3 is 13 amino acids. Germline CDR1 SNHLY, CDR2 FYNNEI. J was trimmed by 4 bases and V by 7 bases; bases with no gene match: 4. The CDR3 bases are TGTGCCAGCACGACAGGGATGGGAAACACCATATATTTT. Protein product: CASTTGMGNTIYF.

This chain joins TRBV4-2 and TRBJ2-1; TRBD2 might be the D (5 bases). The V end was cut by 2 bases, the J end by 7 bases, with 12 bases between. The germline V gene has CDR1 LGHNA and CDR2 YNFKEQ. CDR3 length: 14 amino acids. The CDR3 DNA reads as TGTGCCAGCAGCCAAACGGGATTCGGGAATGAGCAGTTCTTC. Translating it yields CASSQTGFGNEQFF.

The CDR3 bases are TGTGCCAGCAGCTTAGAGGGACAGGGTGAAGCTTTCTTT. It codes for CASSLEGQGEAFF. The genes are TRBV7-9 and TRBJ1-1; 9 bases align to TRBD1. Trimming removed 1 base from V and 7 bases from J; junction bases left unmatched: 1. The length of the CDR3 is 13 residues. Germline CDR1 reads SEHNR; CDR2 reads FQNEAQ (reference sequence). The complete variable domain, with remaining parts taken from reference TRBV7-9 and TRBJ1-1, reads DTGVSQNPRHKITKRGQNVTFRCDPISEHNRLYWYRQTLGQGPEFLTYFQNEAQLEKSRLLSDRFSAERPKGSFSTLEIQRTEQGDSAMYLCASSLEGQGEAFFGQGTRLTVV.

The gene calls are TRBV7-2 and TRBJ2-1; TRBD2 aligns across 12 bases. The J segment lost 7 bases and the V segment lost 5 bases, leaving 6 bases of the junction unmatched. The CDR3 has 15 residues. Germline CDR1 SGHTA, CDR2 FQGNSA. Here the CDR3 DNA reads TGTGCCAGCAGCCGCTCTAGCGGGGGGGCAAATGAGCAGTTCTTC. This codes for CASSRSSGGANEQFF.

The genes are TRBV7-8 and TRBJ2-7; 7 positions match TRBD1. The V gene end was trimmed by 0 bases and the J gene end by 4 bases; junction bases not matched to a gene: 9. The CDR3 covers 16 residues. Germline-derived CDR1 and CDR2 are SGHVS and FQNEAQ. CDR3 nucleotides: TGTGCCAGCAGCTTAGCTGGAAGGGACAGTAGATACGAGCAGTACTTC. Translating gives CASSLAGRDSRYEQYF. Complete variable domain (other parts from reference TRBV7-8 and TRBJ2-7): GAGVSQSPRYKVAKRGQDVALRCDPISGHVSLFWYQQALGQGPEFLTYFQNEAQLDKSGLPSDRFFAERPEGSVSTLKIQRTQQEDSAVYLCASSLAGRDSRYEQYFGPGTRLTVT.

The chain joins TRBV5-1 to TRBJ1-1; the match to TRBD1 covers 7 bases. This CDR3 has 14 residues. With 2 bases clipped from V and 5 bases from J, the junction kept 6 bases outside the gene matches. In germline, CDR1 is SGHRS, CDR2 YFSETQ. The CDR3 reads CASSLEGAETEAFF. The CDR3 nucleotides are TGCGCCAGCAGCTTAGAGGGGGCAGAGACTGAAGCTTTCTTT.

In this sample, this clone turned up once. The rearrangement uses TRBV6-5 and TRBJ1-6, with D perhaps matching TRBD1 (6 bases). In germline, CDR1 is MNHEY, CDR2 SVGAGI. CDR3 length equals 14 residues. Trimming stripped 2 bases from V and 9 bases from J, with 11 bases between. The CDR3 loop is CASSYPDSTSPLHF. CDR3 nucleotides: TGTGCCAGCAGTTACCCGGACAGTACTTCACCCCTCCACTTT.

The chain joins TRBV28 to TRBJ1-6, with D perhaps matching TRBD1 (6 bases). The CDR3 totals 14 residues. Trimming shortened V by 2 bases and J by 9 bases, and 11 bases separated the two germline ends. CDR1 MDHEN and CDR2 SYDVKM come from the germline V gene. CDR3 nucleotide sequence: TGTGCCAGCAGTTTACCCCAGGGGAGTTCACCCCTCCACTTT. This encodes CASSLPQGSSPLHF.

The V and J genes are TRBV6-5 and TRBJ2-3; 8 positions match TRBD2. CDR3 size: 14 residues. With V trimmed by 9 bases and J by 1 base, 6 bases remained unmatched. Germline V gene lookup returns CDR1 MNHEY and CDR2 SVGAGI. Here the CDR3 DNA reads TGTGCCAGTTGCGAGCGGGGGCGCACAGATACGCAGTATTTT. This gives the protein CASCERGRTDTQYF.

The chain joins TRBV10-3 to TRBJ1-2, with 8 bases aligning to TRBD1. The trim removed 0 bases at V and 8 bases at J, leaving 5 bases unmatched. Germline V gives CDR1 ENHRY, CDR2 SYGVKD. The CDR3 is 14 amino acids. CDR3: CAISESGQGWGYTF. The CDR3 DNA follows: TGTGCCATCAGTGAGTCAGGACAGGGATGGGGCTACACCTTC.

This sequence joins TRBV19 and TRBJ1-1, with 8 nucleotides matching TRBD1. Germline lookup yields CDR1 LNHDA and CDR2 SQIVND (reference sequence). Losses at the gene ends were 5 bases for V and 3 bases for J; bases not matched to a gene: 8. The CDR3 extends over 15 amino acids. The CDR3 coding sequence is TGTGCCAGTAGTCCCGAGGACAGGGTGGACACTGAAGCTTTCTTT. This encodes CASSPEDRVDTEAFF.

CDR3 region: CASSVRTETYEQYF. In nucleotides, the CDR3 is TGTGCCAGCAGTGTTCGGACAGAGACCTACGAGCAGTACTTC. The V gene is TRBV2, the J gene TRBJ2-5, with D perhaps matching TRBD1 (6 bases). The J call may be wrong; the DNA end is better matched by TRBJ2-7. The CDR3 totals 14 residues. From germline, CDR1 is SNHLY and CDR2 FYNNEI.

The J gene is TRBJ2-7, the V gene TRBV7-6; TRBD1 matches 10 bases. V shed 4 bases, J shed 2 bases, and the junction held 8 bases outside the gene matches. The CDR3 runs 16 residues. Germline values: CDR1 SGHVS, CDR2 FNYEAQ. The CDR3 bases are TGTGCCAGCAGCTCGCGCAGACAGGGGGCTACCTACGAGCAGTACTTC. The encoded protein is CASSSRRQGATYEQYF.

The chain uses TRBV27 and TRBJ1-5; D is uncertain. The V end was cut by 2 bases, the J end by 2 bases, with 4 bases between. The germline V gene encodes CDR1 MNHEY and CDR2 SMNVEV (reference sequence). The length of the CDR3 is 13 residues. This chain's CDR3 is CASSLQGNQPQHF. For the CDR3, the DNA is TGTGCCAGCAGTTTACAGGGCAATCAGCCCCAGCATTTT.

CDR3 amino acids: CASSLLGQNKAFF. The CDR3 nucleotides are TGTGCCAGCAGTTTATTGGGACAGAACAAAGCTTTCTTT. J is TRBJ1-1 and V is TRBV28, with 7 positions matching TRBD1. The CDR3 consists of 13 residues. Germline CDR1 and CDR2: MDHEN and SYDVKM. Germline trimming cut 1 base from V and 9 bases from J; bases unmatched to any gene: 5.